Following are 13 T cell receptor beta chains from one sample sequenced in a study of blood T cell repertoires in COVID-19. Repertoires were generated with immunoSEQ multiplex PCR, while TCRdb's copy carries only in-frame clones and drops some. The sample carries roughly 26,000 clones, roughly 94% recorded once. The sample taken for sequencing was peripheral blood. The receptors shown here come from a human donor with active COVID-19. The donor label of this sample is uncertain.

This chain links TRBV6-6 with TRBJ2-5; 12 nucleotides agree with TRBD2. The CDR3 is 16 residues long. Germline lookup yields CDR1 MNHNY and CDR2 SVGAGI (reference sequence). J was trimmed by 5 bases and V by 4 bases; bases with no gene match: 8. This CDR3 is CASSSPGLAGMETQYF. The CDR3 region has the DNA TGTGCCAGCAGTTCTCCAGGACTAGCGGGGATGGAGACCCAGTACTTC.

CDR3 region: CASSEFAGTYEQYF. The CDR3 DNA reads as TGTGCCAGCAGTGAGTTCGCGGGGACCTACGAGCAGTACTTC. The rearrangement uses TRBV2 and TRBJ2-7; tentatively, D is TRBD2 (6 bases). Trimming shortened V by 3 bases and J by 2 bases, and 11 bases separated the two germline ends. This CDR3 region has 14 residues. Per the germline V gene, CDR1 is SNHLY and CDR2 is FYNNEI.

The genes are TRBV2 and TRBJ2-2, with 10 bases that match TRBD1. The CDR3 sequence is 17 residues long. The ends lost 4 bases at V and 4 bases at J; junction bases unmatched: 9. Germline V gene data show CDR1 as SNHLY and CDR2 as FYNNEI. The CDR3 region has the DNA TGTGCCAGCAGTGTCCTCGGACAGGGGGTCGGCACCGGGGAGCTGTTTTTT. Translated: CASSVLGQGVGTGELFF.

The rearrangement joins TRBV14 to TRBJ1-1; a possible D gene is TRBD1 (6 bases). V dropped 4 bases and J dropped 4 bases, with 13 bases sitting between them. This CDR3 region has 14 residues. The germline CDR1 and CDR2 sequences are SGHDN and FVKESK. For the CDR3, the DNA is TGTGCCAGCAGCCCATTCAGGGGTGGCACTGAAGCTTTCTTT. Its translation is CASSPFRGGTEAFF.

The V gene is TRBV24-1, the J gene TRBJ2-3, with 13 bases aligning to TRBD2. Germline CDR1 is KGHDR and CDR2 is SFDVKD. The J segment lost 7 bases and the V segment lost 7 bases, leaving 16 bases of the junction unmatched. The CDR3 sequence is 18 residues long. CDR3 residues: CATSPHSGTSGIMNTQYF. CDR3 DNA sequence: TGTGCCACCAGCCCCCATTCGGGGACTAGCGGGATAATGAATACGCAGTATTTT.

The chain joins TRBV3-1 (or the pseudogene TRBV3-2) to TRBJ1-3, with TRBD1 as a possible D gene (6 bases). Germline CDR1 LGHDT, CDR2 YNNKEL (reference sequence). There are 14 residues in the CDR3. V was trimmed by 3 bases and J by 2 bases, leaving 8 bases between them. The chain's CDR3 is CASSQRTAGNTIYF. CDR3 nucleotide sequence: TGTGCCAGCAGCCAGCGGACAGCTGGAAACACCATATATTTT.

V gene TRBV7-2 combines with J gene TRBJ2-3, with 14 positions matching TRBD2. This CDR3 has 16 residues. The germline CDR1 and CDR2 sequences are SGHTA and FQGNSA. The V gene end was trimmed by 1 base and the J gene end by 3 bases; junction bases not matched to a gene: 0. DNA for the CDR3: TGTGCCAGCAGCTTAGGACTAGCGGGGGGGACAGATACGCAGTATTTT. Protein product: CASSLGLAGGTDTQYF.

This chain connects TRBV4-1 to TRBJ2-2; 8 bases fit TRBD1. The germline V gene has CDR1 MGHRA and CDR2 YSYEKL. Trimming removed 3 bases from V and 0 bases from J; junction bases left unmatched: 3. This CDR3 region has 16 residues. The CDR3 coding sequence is TGCGCCAGCAGCCAGGCGGGACAGGCGAACACCGGGGAGCTGTTTTTT. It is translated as CASSQAGQANTGELFF.

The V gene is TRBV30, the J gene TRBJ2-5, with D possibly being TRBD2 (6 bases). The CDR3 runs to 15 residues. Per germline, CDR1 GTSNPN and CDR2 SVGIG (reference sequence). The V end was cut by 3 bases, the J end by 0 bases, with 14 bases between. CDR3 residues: CAWSFGGGYQETQYF. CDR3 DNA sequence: TGTGCCTGGAGCTTCGGGGGTGGTTACCAAGAGACCCAGTACTTC.

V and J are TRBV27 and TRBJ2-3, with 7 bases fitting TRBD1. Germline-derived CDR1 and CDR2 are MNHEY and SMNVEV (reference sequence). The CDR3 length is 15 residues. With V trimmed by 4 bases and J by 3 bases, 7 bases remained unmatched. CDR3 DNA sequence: TGTGCCAGCAGTTCGACAGGGTGGGGGACAGATACGCAGTATTTT. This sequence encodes CASSSTGWGTDTQYF.

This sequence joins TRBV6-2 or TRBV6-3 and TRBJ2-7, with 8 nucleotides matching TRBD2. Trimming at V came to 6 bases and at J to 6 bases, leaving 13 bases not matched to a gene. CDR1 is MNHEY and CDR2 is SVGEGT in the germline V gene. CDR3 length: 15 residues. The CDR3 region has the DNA TGTGCCAGCAGCCGTCTCGGGGGGGCGGAATCCGAGCAGTACTTC. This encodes CASSRLGGAESEQYF.

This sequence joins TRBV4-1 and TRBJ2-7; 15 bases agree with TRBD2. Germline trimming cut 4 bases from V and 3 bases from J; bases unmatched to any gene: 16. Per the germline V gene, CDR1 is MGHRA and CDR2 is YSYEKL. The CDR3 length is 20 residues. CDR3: CASSRSGLAGGAKILYEQYF. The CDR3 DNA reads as TGCGCCAGCAGCCGCTCGGGACTAGCGGGAGGAGCGAAAATCCTCTACGAGCAGTACTTC.

CDR3 coding DNA: TGTGCCAGCAGCAGACAGGGTAGCACAGATACGCAGTATTTT. Translating it yields CASSRQGSTDTQYF. This chain joins TRBV27 and TRBJ2-3; the match to TRBD1 covers 7 bases. CDR3 length: 14 amino acids. CDR1 is MNHEY, CDR2 SMNVEV, per germline (reference sequence). The ends lost 6 bases at V and 0 bases at J; junction bases unmatched: 3.